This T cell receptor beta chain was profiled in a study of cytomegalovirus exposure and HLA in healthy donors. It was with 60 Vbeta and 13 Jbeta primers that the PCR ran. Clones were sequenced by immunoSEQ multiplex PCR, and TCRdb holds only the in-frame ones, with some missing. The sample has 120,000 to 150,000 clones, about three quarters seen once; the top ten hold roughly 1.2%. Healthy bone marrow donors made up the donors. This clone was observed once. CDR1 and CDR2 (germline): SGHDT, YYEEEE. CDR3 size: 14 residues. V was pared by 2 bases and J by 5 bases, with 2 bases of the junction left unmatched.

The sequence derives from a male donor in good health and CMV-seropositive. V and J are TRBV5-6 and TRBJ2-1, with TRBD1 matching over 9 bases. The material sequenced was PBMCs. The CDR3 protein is CASSFGDRDNEQFF. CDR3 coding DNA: TGTGCCAGCAGCTTCGGGGACAGGGACAATGAGCAGTTCTTC.